A single sample gave rise to the 28 T cell receptor beta chains below, sequenced in a study of control samples from healthy donors and cancer patients. The data were produced by immunoSEQ multiplex PCR, yet TCRdb's version contains in-frame clones alone and is incomplete. The table shows 120,000 or so clones, with 80% to 90% occurring only once. Sequencing used blood. Receptors were obtained from a man aged 55-75 years in good health.

V is TRBV7-9 and J is TRBJ2-4, with no clear D. Germline values: CDR1 SEHNR, CDR2 FQNEAQ (reference sequence). The germline V and J ends were trimmed by 3 bases and 0 bases, with 3 bases remaining between them. The CDR3 totals 13 residues. The CDR3 loop is CASSLTAKNIQYF. For the CDR3, the DNA is TGTGCCAGCAGCTTGACAGCCAAAAACATTCAGTACTTC.

This CDR3 reads CASSYPTGFNTEAFF. Here the CDR3 DNA reads TGTGCCAGCAGTTACCCGACAGGGTTTAACACTGAAGCTTTCTTT. This sequence joins TRBV6-2 or TRBV6-3 and TRBJ1-1, with 7 bases that match TRBD1. The germline CDR1 and CDR2 sequences are MNHEY and SVGEGT. J lost 2 bases, V lost 2 bases, and 5 bases had no gene match. This CDR3 has 15 amino acids.

This clone was observed a handful of times. The gene calls are TRBV7-3 and TRBJ1-6; D gene ambiguous. Trimming took off 0 bases at V and 8 bases at J, with 8 bases between the two ends. CDR1 is SGHTA and CDR2 is FQGTGA in the germline V gene. This CDR3 spans 14 amino acids. Here the CDR3 DNA reads TGTGCCAGCAGCTTAACAGGGAACGATTCACCCCTCCACTTT. It specifies CASSLTGNDSPLHF.

The chain is built from TRBV11-1 and TRBJ2-7, with a tentative D call TRBD2 (5 bases). V was shortened by 1 base and J by 1 base, with 11 bases between the two germline ends. Germline V gene sequence: CDR1 SGHAT, CDR2 FQDESV (reference sequence). There are 15 residues in the CDR3. The CDR3 DNA reads as TGTGCCAGCAGCTTAGGACGGACTGAGTCCTACGAGCAGTACTTC. This sequence encodes CASSLGRTESYEQYF.

V usage is TRBV7-3 and J usage is TRBJ2-1; D is undetermined. The germline V gene encodes CDR1 SGHTA and CDR2 FQGTGA. The CDR3 is made up of 14 amino acids. The V and J ends lost 1 base and 7 bases respectively, with 11 bases between them. Here the CDR3 reads CASSLSPIANEQFF. In nucleotides, the CDR3 is TGTGCCAGCAGCTTAAGTCCCATTGCAAATGAGCAGTTCTTC.

V and J are TRBV29-1 and TRBJ2-3; tentatively, D is TRBD1 (6 bases). The germline V gene has CDR1 SQVTM and CDR2 ANQGSEA. The CDR3 is made up of 13 amino acids. Trimming took off 7 bases at V and 6 bases at J, with 17 bases between the two ends. CDR3 loop: CSAGTARGDTQYF. Here the CDR3 DNA reads TGCAGCGCCGGGACGGCAAGGGGGGATACGCAGTATTTT.

The CDR3 region has the DNA TGTGCCAGCAGTTTAGGGACAGGCTATGGCTACACCTTC. Translating gives CASSLGTGYGYTF. The chain uses TRBV27 and TRBJ1-2; 8 nucleotides align to TRBD1. The CDR3 is made up of 13 amino acids. Germline assignment: CDR1 MNHEY and CDR2 SMNVEV (reference sequence). The trim removed 2 bases at V and 4 bases at J, leaving 0 bases unmatched.

The J gene is TRBJ1-5, the V gene TRBV5-6, with a tentative D call TRBD1 (5 bases). Germline assignment: CDR1 SGHDT and CDR2 YYEEEE. V lost 4 bases, J lost 0 bases, and 17 bases lay in between. The CDR3 is 17 amino acids. The CDR3 nucleotides are TGTGCCAGCAGCCTCACGGGGCCAGGGAATAGCAATCAGCCCCAGCATTTT. Its protein is CASSLTGPGNSNQPQHF.

This chain joins TRBV5-5 and TRBJ1-2, with D maybe TRBD1 (5 bases). Trimming pared 3 bases from V and 0 bases from J, leaving 9 bases between. This CDR3 comprises 14 residues. Germline values: CDR1 SGHKS, CDR2 YYEKEE (reference sequence). CDR3: CASSSGPTNYGYTF. The CDR3 nucleotides are TGTGCCAGCAGCTCGGGGCCCACTAACTATGGCTACACCTTC. The entire variable domain, with the rest obtained from reference TRBV5-5 and TRBJ1-2, is as follows: DAGVTQSPTHLIKTRGQQVTLRCSPISGHKSVSWYQQVLGQGPQFIFQYYEKEERGRGNFPDRFSARQFPNYSSELNVNALLLGDSALYLCASSSGPTNYGYTFGSGTRLTVV.

This clone appeared a single time. CDR3 amino acids: CASSLRSSSMNGELFF. DNA for the CDR3: TGCGCCAGCAGCTTGCGGTCTAGCAGTATGAACGGGGAGCTGTTTTTT. The rearrangement links TRBV5-1 to TRBJ2-2; a possible D gene is TRBD2 (5 bases). The germline V gene has CDR1 SGHRS and CDR2 YFSETQ. The germline V and J ends were trimmed by 1 base and 7 bases, with 17 bases remaining between them. The CDR3 extends over 16 amino acids.

This clone has a handful of counts. The V call is TRBV7-9, the J call TRBJ2-3; 10 bases fit TRBD1. This CDR3 is built from 17 residues. Germline values: CDR1 SEHNR, CDR2 FQNEAQ (reference sequence). V was pared by 1 base and J by 4 bases, with 8 bases of the junction left unmatched. Here the CDR3 DNA reads TGTGCCAGCAGCTTAGGCCCCGGGACAGGGGTTGCAGATACGCAGTATTTT. It specifies CASSLGPGTGVADTQYF.

This chain links TRBV29-1 with TRBJ1-1, with a tentative D call TRBD1 (6 bases). Trimming left V 6 bases short and J 1 base short, with 9 bases between. The CDR3 is made up of 12 amino acids. Germline V gives CDR1 SQVTM, CDR2 ANQGSEA. This CDR3 is CSVMTGNTEAFF. CDR3 DNA sequence: TGCAGCGTCATGACAGGGAACACTGAAGCTTTCTTT.

This clone was seen only once. The V and J genes are TRBV24-1 and TRBJ1-5; D is uncertain. Trimming left V 10 bases short and J 0 bases short, with 12 bases between. In germline, CDR1 is KGHDR, CDR2 SFDVKD. The CDR3 length is 14 residues. CDR3 nucleotides: TGTGCCACTTCCGGTGGGAATAGCAATCAGCCCCAGCATTTT. It specifies CATSGGNSNQPQHF.

The V call is TRBV5-3, the J call TRBJ2-7; 7 bases map to TRBD1. TRBV5-3 is annotated as an ORF whose role is uncertain. V gave up 0 bases and J gave up 7 bases; unmatched junction bases: 10. This CDR3 region has 15 residues. This CDR3 is CARSLVKGQAREQYF. The CDR3 region has the DNA TGTGCCAGAAGCTTGGTAAAAGGACAGGCTAGAGAGCAGTACTTC.

A few counts support this clone. The rearrangement uses TRBV19 and TRBJ2-1; 11 nucleotides match TRBD1. After removal of 7 bases from V and 6 bases from J, the junction contained 8 bases not matched to a gene. The CDR3 has 15 residues. Germline CDR1 is LNHDA and CDR2 is SQIVND (reference sequence). Here the CDR3 reads CASTTGGTGGNEQFF. CDR3 nucleotide sequence: TGTGCCAGTACCACGGGAGGGACAGGGGGCAATGAGCAGTTCTTC. Drawing the rest from reference TRBV19 and TRBJ2-1, the complete variable domain is DGGITQSPKYLFRKEGQNVTLSCEQNLNHDAMYWYRQDPGQGLRLIYYSQIVNDFQKGDIAEGYSVSREKKESFPLTVTSAQKNPTAFYLCASTTGGTGGNEQFFGPGTRLTVL.

The V and J genes are TRBV19 and TRBJ1-5; D unclear. The germline V gene has CDR1 LNHDA and CDR2 SQIVND (reference sequence). The CDR3 sequence is 18 residues long. Between the trimmed V and J ends, which lost 0 bases and 0 bases, there was a span of 15 bases. The CDR3, as DNA: TGTGCCAGTAGTATAGAAGCCAATCTTGGAGTTAGCAATCAGCCCCAGCATTTT. Its protein is CASSIEANLGVSNQPQHF.

The V call is TRBV5-1, the J call TRBJ2-7, with 15 positions matching TRBD2. This CDR3 is built from 18 residues. Germline V CDR1 and CDR2: SGHRS, YFSETQ. Losses at the gene ends were 0 bases for V and 5 bases for J; bases not matched to a gene: 9. The CDR3 DNA sequence: TGCGCCAGCAGCTTGGCCCCCGGGACTAGCGGGGGGTACAACGAGCAGTACTTC. This translates into CASSLAPGTSGGYNEQYF.

V gene TRBV6-2 or TRBV6-3 combines with J gene TRBJ2-5; perhaps TRBD2 as D (6 bases). Trimming removed 4 bases at V and 2 bases at J, with 14 bases between. CDR3 length: 15 residues. CDR1 MNHEY and CDR2 SVGEGT come from the germline V gene. The CDR3 loop reads CASSSIIAVQETQYF. The CDR3 region has the DNA TGTGCCAGCAGTTCGATCATAGCGGTGCAAGAGACCCAGTACTTC.

V is TRBV19 and J is TRBJ1-2; weak D call: TRBD1 (6 bases). The V and J ends lost 7 bases and 4 bases respectively, with 13 bases between them. The length of the CDR3 is 13 residues. Germline V gene sequence: CDR1 LNHDA, CDR2 SQIVND (reference sequence). The DNA for the CDR3 is TGTGCCAGTACCCCGGACAGAATCTATGGCTACACCTTC. Translating gives CASTPDRIYGYTF.

This sequence joins TRBV19 and TRBJ1-6; the D is unclear. CDR3 length equals 18 residues. Germline V gene lookup returns CDR1 LNHDA and CDR2 SQIVND (reference sequence). Trimming cost V 1 base and J 2 bases, with 15 bases left between them. Here the CDR3 DNA reads TGTGCCAGTAGTATAGCTCCGGCACGAGGAACCTATAATTCACCCCTCCACTTT. Translation: CASSIAPARGTYNSPLHF. Looking up the rest from reference TRBV19 and TRBJ1-6 gives the full variable domain: DGGITQSPKYLFRKEGQNVTLSCEQNLNHDAMYWYRQDPGQGLRLIYYSQIVNDFQKGDIAEGYSVSREKKESFPLTVTSAQKNPTAFYLCASSIAPARGTYNSPLHFGNGTRLTVT.

This chain connects TRBV27 to TRBJ1-2; no clear D. V was shortened by 4 bases and J by 5 bases, with 14 bases between the two germline ends. CDR3 length: 14 amino acids. Germline values: CDR1 MNHEY, CDR2 SMNVEV (reference sequence). The CDR3 DNA sequence: TGTGCCAGCAGTTCGTCCCAGGCTTCTTATGGCTACACCTTC. Its translation is CASSSSQASYGYTF.

The gene calls are TRBV18 and TRBJ1-2; TRBD1 matches at 8 bases. The CDR3 is made up of 16 amino acids. V dropped 4 bases and J dropped 0; count of bases not matched to a gene: 7. Germline loops: CDR1 KGHSH, CDR2 LQKENI. CDR3 nucleotides: TGTGCCAGCTCACTGGACAGGGCCTACGCTAACTATGGCTACACCTTC. Translating gives CASSLDRAYANYGYTF. Looking up the rest from reference TRBV18 and TRBJ1-2 gives the full variable domain: NAGVMQNPRHLVRRRGQEARLRCSPMKGHSHVYWYRQLPEEGLKFMVYLQKENIIDESGMPKERFSAEFPKEGPSILRIQQVVRGDSAAYFCASSLDRAYANYGYTFGSGTRLTVV.

In this sample, this clone turned up once. The rearrangement links TRBV7-3 to TRBJ2-3, with a possible D match to TRBD2 (6 bases). V was clipped by 2 bases and J by 4 bases, with 13 bases between them. Germline lookup yields CDR1 SGHTA and CDR2 FQGTGA. The CDR3 sequence is 15 residues long. CDR3 nucleotide sequence: TGTGCCAGCAGCTTAGGAGGGAATAGTGCAGATACGCAGTATTTT. Translated: CASSLGGNSADTQYF.

About this clone: The identical CDR3 is also encoded by other nucleotide sequences in the sample. This sequence joins TRBV5-1 and TRBJ1-2, with D unclear. V was cut by 0 bases and J by 4 bases, with 7 bases left in between. CDR3 size: 13 residues. The germline CDR1 and CDR2 sequences are SGHRS and YFSETQ. The CDR3 region is CASSLDGGYGYTF. For the CDR3, the DNA is TGCGCCAGCAGCTTGGACGGAGGCTATGGCTACACCTTC.

The chain joins TRBV6-5 to TRBJ2-7; no reliable D call. Germline CDR1 is MNHEY and CDR2 is SVGAGI. The CDR3 has 11 residues. V was trimmed by 5 bases and J by 2 bases, leaving 4 bases between them. The CDR3 nucleotides read TGTGCCAGCAGTCCCGCCTACGAGCAGTACTTC. Amino acids: CASSPAYEQYF.

The count of this clone is one. The rearrangement joins TRBV5-5 to TRBJ1-2, with D unresolved. This CDR3 is built from 13 residues. Between the trimmed V and J ends, which lost 4 bases and 6 bases, there was a span of 13 bases. Germline values: CDR1 SGHKS, CDR2 YYEKEE (reference sequence). The CDR3 region has the DNA TGTGCCAGCAGCGTGACATGGGCTGATGGCTACACCTTC. Its translation: CASSVTWADGYTF.

The chain is built from TRBV28 and TRBJ1-2; D ambiguous. CDR3 size: 13 residues. The V and J ends lost 1 base and 2 bases respectively, with 5 bases between them. Germline CDR1 and CDR2: MDHEN and SYDVKM. CDR3 nucleotide sequence: TGTGCCAGCAGTTTATCAAAAAACTATGGCTACACCTTC. Amino acids: CASSLSKNYGYTF.

This clone was detected only once. This chain uses TRBV7-9 with TRBJ1-1; possible D gene TRBD1, 6 bases. Trimming left V 1 base short and J 2 bases short, with 14 bases between. Germline V gene lookup returns CDR1 SEHNR and CDR2 FQNEAQ (reference sequence). The length of the CDR3 is 16 residues. CDR3: CASSLGLGGTNTEAFF. CDR3 sequence (DNA): TGTGCCAGCAGCTTAGGTCTAGGGGGAACAAACACTGAAGCTTTCTTT.